These T cell receptor beta chains were read from a single sample in a study of T cell repertoires in cytomegalovirus infection. These receptors have no known antigen. TCRdb processed the reads anew with MiXCR; each CDR3 protein has one entry. The data show approximately 600,000 distinct CDR3 sequences, approximately 40% seen once. The specimen comprised cultured PBMCs, sampled from culture after CMV antigen stimulation. These receptors were taken from a human donor in good health (CMV status not recorded). Some clones in this sample may be carry-over from other donors' samples. CDR3s include the opening cysteine and the closing phenylalanine or tryptophan. The order of the fields is J gene, D gene, V gene, clone size, CDR3 protein, CDR3 DNA. The D gene is left open where the match is weak. Size values are once, few and many counts, or a class for expanded clones, and some rows have none.

TRBJ2-5	TRBD1	TRBV12-3/TRBV12-4	many	CASSLGTGAGEETQYF	TGTGCCAGCAGTTTAGGGACAGGGGCCGGCGAGGAGACCCAGTACTTC
TRBJ2-4	.	TRBV7-2	.	CASSSVGGNIQYF	TGTGCCAGCAGCTCAGTAGGGGGGAACATTCAGTACTTC
TRBJ2-5	.	TRBV2	.	CASSEDVVSWGDETQYF	TGTGCCAGCAGTGAAGATGTAGTATCTTGGGGGGACGAGACCCAGTACTTC
TRBJ1-5	.	TRBV2	.	CASRGEGHQPQHF	TGTGCCAGCCGGGGGGAAGGCCATCAGCCCCAGCATTTT
TRBJ2-3	TRBD2	TRBV29-1	.	CSVVGGSGDTQYF	TGCAGCGTTGTAGGCGGGAGTGGAGATACGCAGTATTTT
TRBJ2-1	.	TRBV4-2	few	CASSQADYYNEQFF	TGTGCCAGCAGCCAAGCGGACTATTACAATGAGCAGTTCTTC
TRBJ1-5	.	TRBV7-2	.	CATANPEPNQPQHF	TGTGCCACCGCCAACCCTGAACCAAATCAGCCCCAGCATTTT
TRBJ2-3	.	TRBV7-2	.	CASSFSQIVDTQYF	TGTGCCAGCAGCTTTAGTCAGATAGTAGATACGCAGTATTTT
TRBJ2-1	.	TRBV7-2	few	CASSSVAVYNEQFF	TGTGCCAGCAGCTCCGTAGCGGTCTACAATGAGCAGTTCTTC
TRBJ2-5	.	TRBV12-3/TRBV12-4	.	CASSLANRLWETQYF	TGTGCCAGCAGTTTAGCGAACAGGCTTTGGGAGACCCAGTACTTC
TRBJ2-1	TRBD2	TRBV6-6	.	CASSYSREGGNNNEQFF	TGTGCCAGCAGTTACTCGAGGGAGGGAGGAAACAACAATGAGCAGTTCTTC
TRBJ2-7	TRBD2	TRBV6-5	.	CASSRLAGVDEQYF	TGTGCCAGCAGTAGACTAGCGGGAGTTGATGAGCAGTACTTC
TRBJ2-2	.	TRBV19	few	CASRDLNTGELFF	TGTGCCAGCCGGGACTTGAACACCGGGGAGCTGTTTTTT
TRBJ1-1	.	TRBV7-2	.	CASSRQEATEAFF	TGTGCCAGCAGCCGTCAAGAGGCTACTGAAGCTTTCTTT
TRBJ2-7	.	TRBV5-5	.	CASSSGRAYEQYF	TGTGCCAGCAGCTCCGGCAGGGCCTACGAGCAGTACTTC
TRBJ2-3	TRBD2	TRBV19	.	CASSIGGSGTTDTQYF	TGTGCCAGTAGTATAGGCGGTAGCGGGACCACAGATACGCAGTATTTT